These T cell receptor beta chains were read from a single sample in a study of blood T cell repertoires in COVID-19. Produced via immunoSEQ multiplex PCR; TCRdb's table is partial and in-frame only. Among about 62,000 clones listed, around 91% were seen once. Sequenced sample: peripheral blood. These TCRs come from a woman aged 55-75 years with COVID-19, enrolled during active disease. The CDR3 runs from the conserved cysteine through the conserved F or W. The order of the fields is V gene, clone size, D gene, J gene, CDR3 protein, CDR3 DNA. A D gene is named only where the DNA matches it firmly. Size is stated for part of the rows, as once, few or many counts, or as a class when the clone is expanded.

v_gene: TRBV29-1; abundance: NA; d_gene: TRBD1; j_gene: TRBJ1-2; CDR3aa: CSVEKTGGGYGYTF; CDR3nt: TGCAGCGTTGAAAAGACAGGGGGCGGCTATGGCTACACCTTC
v_gene: TRBV19; abundance: once; d_gene: TRBD1; j_gene: TRBJ1-3; CDR3aa: CASSMPSTGGHSGNTIYF; CDR3nt: TGTGCCAGTAGTATGCCCTCGACAGGGGGCCACTCTGGAAACACCATATATTTT
v_gene: TRBV20-1; abundance: NA; d_gene: TRBD2; j_gene: TRBJ2-1; CDR3aa: CSASVAGAYNEQFF; CDR3nt: TGCAGTGCTAGTGTGGCGGGAGCCTACAATGAGCAGTTCTTC
v_gene: TRBV4-1; abundance: NA; d_gene: TRBD1; j_gene: TRBJ2-7; CDR3aa: CASSQDLDRVFFEQYF; CDR3nt: TGCGCCAGCAGCCAAGATCTGGACAGGGTATTTTTCGAGCAGTACTTC
v_gene: TRBV6-5; abundance: NA; d_gene: TRBD1; j_gene: TRBJ2-7; CDR3aa: CASSLTGGDYEQYF; CDR3nt: TGTGCCAGCAGTCTGACAGGGGGGGACTACGAGCAGTACTTC
v_gene: TRBV7-2; abundance: NA; d_gene: TRBD2; j_gene: TRBJ2-7; CDR3aa: CASSPSGAPYEQYF; CDR3nt: TGTGCCAGCAGCCCTAGCGGGGCCCCCTACGAGCAGTACTTC
v_gene: TRBV4-3; abundance: NA; d_gene: NA; j_gene: TRBJ2-7; CDR3aa: CASSQYLDRFGYEQYF; CDR3nt: TGCGCCAGCAGCCAATACCTTGACAGGTTCGGCTACGAGCAGTACTTC
v_gene: TRBV6-5; abundance: NA; d_gene: TRBD1; j_gene: TRBJ1-1; CDR3aa: CASSYSTGGGTEAFF; CDR3nt: TGTGCCAGCAGTTACTCCACAGGGGGCGGGACTGAAGCTTTCTTT
v_gene: TRBV19; abundance: NA; d_gene: NA; j_gene: TRBJ2-7; CDR3aa: CASSIRFLSEQYF; CDR3nt: TGTGCCAGTAGTATTCGGTTTCTTAGCGAGCAGTACTTC
v_gene: TRBV9; abundance: NA; d_gene: TRBD2; j_gene: TRBJ2-5; CDR3aa: CASSVFSGSRETQYF; CDR3nt: TGTGCCAGCAGCGTATTTAGCGGGAGTCGAGAGACCCAGTACTTC
v_gene: TRBV27; abundance: NA; d_gene: TRBD2; j_gene: TRBJ2-1; CDR3aa: CASSLGLAGMNEQFF; CDR3nt: TGTGCCAGCAGCCTGGGACTAGCGGGGATGAATGAGCAGTTCTTC
v_gene: TRBV7-8; abundance: NA; d_gene: TRBD1; j_gene: TRBJ2-7; CDR3aa: CASSLTDRGSYEQYF; CDR3nt: TGTGCCAGCAGCTTAACAGACAGGGGCTCCTACGAGCAGTACTTC
v_gene: TRBV6-6; abundance: NA; d_gene: TRBD1; j_gene: TRBJ1-3; CDR3aa: CASTRQGSSSGNTIYF; CDR3nt: TGTGCCAGCACGAGACAGGGTTCCTCCTCTGGAAACACCATATATTTT
v_gene: TRBV4-1; abundance: NA; d_gene: TRBD2; j_gene: TRBJ2-7; CDR3aa: CASSQAIAGAYEQYF; CDR3nt: TGCGCCAGCAGCCAAGCTATAGCGGGGGCTTACGAGCAGTACTTC
v_gene: TRBV7-9; abundance: NA; d_gene: NA; j_gene: TRBJ2-7; CDR3aa: CASSLGRYEQYF; CDR3nt: TGTGCCAGCAGCTTAGGTCGCTACGAGCAGTACTTC
v_gene: TRBV13; abundance: once; d_gene: TRBD1; j_gene: TRBJ1-1; CDR3aa: CASSFGQGGTEAFF; CDR3nt: TGTGCCAGCAGCTTCGGACAGGGGGGGACTGAAGCTTTCTTT
v_gene: TRBV28; abundance: NA; d_gene: NA; j_gene: TRBJ1-1; CDR3aa: CASSLITGKAFF; CDR3nt: TGTGCCAGCAGTCTTATAACAGGGAAGGCTTTCTTT
v_gene: TRBV3-1/TRBV3-2; abundance: NA; d_gene: NA; j_gene: TRBJ2-7; CDR3aa: CASSQVGAEQYF; CDR3nt: TGTGCCAGCAGCCAGGTGGGGGCGGAGCAGTACTTC
v_gene: TRBV6-4; abundance: NA; d_gene: NA; j_gene: TRBJ2-7; CDR3aa: CASSDGEDLMSYEQYF; CDR3nt: TGTGCCAGCAGTGACGGGGAGGATCTGATGTCCTACGAGCAGTACTTC
v_gene: TRBV21-1; abundance: NA; d_gene: NA; j_gene: TRBJ2-7; CDR3aa: CASSVRTSGSYEQYF; CDR3nt: TGTGCCAGCAGCGTCCGGACTAGTGGTTCCTACGAGCAGTACTTC
v_gene: TRBV6-5; abundance: NA; d_gene: TRBD2; j_gene: TRBJ2-7; CDR3aa: CASERTLAGVYEQYF; CDR3nt: TGTGCCAGCGAGCGAACGTTAGCGGGAGTCTACGAGCAGTACTTC
v_gene: TRBV5-8; abundance: once; d_gene: TRBD2; j_gene: TRBJ2-3; CDR3aa: CASSLGLAGVTDTQYF; CDR3nt: TGTGCCAGCAGCTTGGGACTAGCGGGAGTCACAGATACGCAGTATTTT
v_gene: TRBV4-1; abundance: once; d_gene: TRBD1; j_gene: TRBJ1-4; CDR3aa: CASSQVGQPNEKLFF; CDR3nt: TGCGCCAGCAGCCAAGTGGGACAGCCTAATGAAAAACTGTTTTTT
v_gene: TRBV29-1; abundance: once; d_gene: TRBD1; j_gene: TRBJ2-5; CDR3aa: CSVELGGQGETQYF; CDR3nt: TGCAGCGTTGAATTGGGGGGACAGGGCGAGACCCAGTACTTC
v_gene: TRBV11-3; abundance: NA; d_gene: NA; j_gene: TRBJ2-7; CDR3aa: CASSLSREQYF; CDR3nt: TGTGCCAGCAGTTTGAGCCGCGAGCAGTACTTC
v_gene: TRBV4-3; abundance: once; d_gene: TRBD1; j_gene: TRBJ2-2; CDR3aa: CASSQDVTGGSTGELFF; CDR3nt: TGCGCCAGCAGCCAAGATGTGACAGGGGGTTCAACCGGGGAGCTGTTTTTT
v_gene: TRBV9; abundance: NA; d_gene: TRBD1; j_gene: TRBJ1-6; CDR3aa: CASSPRQGSNSPLHF; CDR3nt: TGTGCCAGCAGCCCCCGACAGGGTAGTAATTCACCCCTCCACTTT
v_gene: TRBV24-1; abundance: NA; d_gene: NA; j_gene: TRBJ2-2; CDR3aa: CATRQGLPITGELFF; CDR3nt: TGTGCCACCAGGCAGGGGCTTCCAATCACCGGGGAGCTGTTTTTT
v_gene: TRBV19; abundance: NA; d_gene: NA; j_gene: TRBJ2-7; CDR3aa: CASSSRESTYEQYF; CDR3nt: TGTGCCAGTAGTTCCAGGGAATCAACCTACGAGCAGTACTTC
v_gene: TRBV3-1/TRBV3-2; abundance: NA; d_gene: NA; j_gene: TRBJ1-5; CDR3aa: CASSQDSRVHDQPQHF; CDR3nt: TGTGCCAGCAGCCAAGATAGCCGAGTCCACGATCAGCCCCAGCATTTT
v_gene: TRBV18; abundance: once; d_gene: TRBD1; j_gene: TRBJ2-7; CDR3aa: CASSARTGSYEQYF; CDR3nt: TGTGCCAGCTCAGCTAGGACAGGCTCCTACGAGCAGTACTTC
v_gene: TRBV30; abundance: NA; d_gene: TRBD1; j_gene: TRBJ1-1; CDR3aa: CAWGTGEHTEAFF; CDR3nt: TGTGCCTGGGGGACAGGGGAGCACACTGAAGCTTTCTTT
v_gene: TRBV6-5; abundance: NA; d_gene: NA; j_gene: TRBJ2-1; CDR3aa: CATVGHSYNEQFF; CDR3nt: TGTGCCACCGTTGGGCACTCCTACAATGAGCAGTTCTTC
v_gene: TRBV5-6; abundance: NA; d_gene: TRBD2; j_gene: TRBJ2-7; CDR3aa: CASSLGAGREQYF; CDR3nt: TGTGCCAGCAGCTTGGGAGCGGGGCGCGAGCAGTACTTC
v_gene: TRBV10-2; abundance: NA; d_gene: TRBD2; j_gene: TRBJ2-1; CDR3aa: CASSDPLAGASYNEQFF; CDR3nt: TGCGCCAGCAGTGACCCTCTAGCGGGAGCGTCCTACAATGAGCAGTTCTTC
v_gene: TRBV18; abundance: NA; d_gene: TRBD2; j_gene: TRBJ2-1; CDR3aa: CASSPRGLGAVEQFF; CDR3nt: TGTGCCAGCTCACCACGTGGACTAGGGGCGGTTGAGCAGTTCTTC